The 15 T cell receptor beta chains presented below share a single source sample, sequenced in a study of blood T cell repertoires in COVID-19. Clones were read by immunoSEQ multiplex PCR, and TCRdb kept only the in-frame ones, dropping some. The table includes around 300,000 clones, 88% detected once. Sample: PBMCs or T cells enriched from blood (not recorded which). These receptor sequences come from a woman in her sixties or seventies in a cohort exposed to, infected with or recovered from COVID-19 (not recorded which).

The chain has TRBV2 and TRBJ1-2, with D perhaps matching TRBD1 (6 bases). The CDR3 extends over 14 amino acids. Germline CDR1 is SNHLY and CDR2 is FYNNEI. V lost 3 bases, J lost 8 bases, and 16 bases lay in between. The CDR3 region has the DNA TGTGCCAGCAGTGAGGGGGGGGCGAGGCGAGGCTACACCTTC. It specifies CASSEGGARRGYTF.

The rearrangement links TRBV9 to TRBJ2-5, with 13 bases identical to TRBD2. Unmatched junction bases numbered 9, after V lost 3 bases and J lost 4 bases. Germline V gives CDR1 SGDLS, CDR2 YYNGEE. The CDR3 runs to 17 residues. Here the CDR3 DNA reads TGTGCCAGCAGCGCTGGAAAGTGGACTAGCGGGAGAGAGACCCAGTACTTC. Translation gives CASSAGKWTSGRETQYF.

The rearrangement joins TRBV7-3 to TRBJ2-7; D possibly corresponds to TRBD1 (6 bases). Germline assignment: CDR1 SGHTA and CDR2 FQGTGA. The CDR3 consists of 13 residues. V was cut by 3 bases and J by 5 bases, with 11 bases left in between. The CDR3 loop reads CASSFSRGDEQYF. The CDR3 coding sequence is TGTGCCAGCAGCTTTTCCAGGGGCGACGAGCAGTACTTC.

The chain is built from TRBV30 and TRBJ1-5, with a tentative D call TRBD1 (6 bases). This CDR3 is built from 16 residues. Germline CDR1 is GTSNPN and CDR2 is SVGIG (reference sequence). The V end was cut by 0 bases, the J end by 4 bases, with 16 bases between. CDR3: CAWSVRGRGLNQPQHF. DNA of the CDR3: TGTGCCTGGAGTGTACGGGGCAGGGGCCTGAATCAGCCCCAGCATTTT.

The V and J genes are TRBV10-3 and TRBJ2-1, with 11 bases matching TRBD1. V trimming: 5 bases; J trimming: 5 bases; junction bases outside the gene matches: 5. This CDR3 comprises 15 residues. Germline V gives CDR1 ENHRY, CDR2 SYGVKD. The CDR3 DNA follows: TGTGCCATCAGTCCCGGACAGGGGGCGGACAATGAGCAGTTCTTC. This gives the protein CAISPGQGADNEQFF.

The gene calls are TRBV7-3 and TRBJ2-5; TRBD2 matches 10 bases. Germline loops: CDR1 SGHTA, CDR2 FQGTGA. J was trimmed by 5 bases and V by 4 bases; bases with no gene match: 7. There are 15 residues in the CDR3. The CDR3 reads CASSSLAGVRETQYF. The CDR3 nucleotides read TGTGCCAGCAGCTCCCTAGCGGGAGTCAGGGAGACCCAGTACTTC.

The count of this clone is one. The chain carries TRBV11-2 and TRBJ2-2; 13 nucleotides align to TRBD2. The CDR3 runs 15 residues. V dropped 6 bases and J dropped 6; count of bases not matched to a gene: 4. Looked up from germline, CDR1 is SGHAT and CDR2 is FQNNGV. The CDR3: CASRWTSGSPGELFF. The DNA for the CDR3 is TGTGCCAGCAGGTGGACTAGCGGGAGCCCCGGGGAGCTGTTTTTT.

The CDR3 DNA sequence: TGTGCCAGCACCCAGGCCGCCTCGGGGAATACGCAGTATTTT. This codes for CASTQAASGNTQYF. The rearrangement links TRBV27 to TRBJ2-3; a weak D match, TRBD2 (5 bases). The germline V gene has CDR1 MNHEY and CDR2 SMNVEV (reference sequence). The CDR3 sequence is 14 residues long. V dropped 7 bases and J dropped 7 bases, with 18 bases sitting between them.

This chain uses TRBV21-1 with TRBJ2-2; the D call of TRBD2 is as the table states it, not checked on the DNA. TRBV21-1 is tagged as a pseudogene. CDR3 length: 16 residues. CDR3 loop: CASREGASGATGELFF. The CDR3 nucleotides are TGTGCCAGCAGGGAGGGGGCTAGCGGGGCCACCGGGGAGCTGTTTTTT.

The CDR3 nucleotides read TGTGCCAGCAGCCTCCGCGGGGCGGGCATACGGGCGGAGACCCAGTACTTC. Protein: CASSLRGAGIRAETQYF. This chain links TRBV14 with TRBJ2-5; maybe TRBD2 (6 bases). Germline CDR1 is SGHDN and CDR2 is FVKESK. V lost 4 bases to trimming and J lost 5 bases, with 23 bases between them. The CDR3 is 17 residues long.

The chain couples TRBV5-6 to TRBJ2-5; D might be TRBD1 (6 bases). The ends were cut back, 0 bases at V and 3 bases at J, with 15 bases in the middle. This CDR3 has 16 amino acids. From germline, CDR1 is SGHDT and CDR2 YYEEEE. This CDR3 reads CASSLDSGTMKETQYF. The CDR3, as DNA: TGTGCCAGCAGCTTGGACTCCGGGACAATGAAAGAGACCCAGTACTTC.

The rearrangement joins TRBV28 to TRBJ1-2; D perhaps matches TRBD1 (5 bases). Germline assignment: CDR1 MDHEN and CDR2 SYDVKM. This CDR3 is 14 amino acids long. Trimming left V 5 bases short and J 4 bases short, with 14 bases between. CDR3 coding DNA: TGTGCCAGCAGTCGCCTTGACAGAAGCTATGGCTACACCTTC. It translates to CASSRLDRSYGYTF.

V gene TRBV4-2 combines with J gene TRBJ2-3; 9 bases are a match to TRBD1. The CDR3 loop spans 17 amino acids. Germline-derived CDR1 and CDR2 are LGHNA and YNFKEQ. Germline trimming cut 0 bases from V and 2 bases from J; bases unmatched to any gene: 6. CDR3 coding DNA: TGTGCCAGCAGCCAAGATCCCGGGACAGGGCACACAGATACGCAGTATTTT. Its protein product is CASSQDPGTGHTDTQYF.

This clone was observed a single time. This chain links TRBV5-1 with TRBJ1-4; D ambiguous. The CDR3 spans 16 residues. Between the trimmed V and J ends, which lost 5 bases and 2 bases, there was a span of 16 bases. Germline V gene sequence: CDR1 SGHRS, CDR2 YFSETQ. The DNA of the CDR3 is TGCGCCAGCAGGAGCAACCCTGCGGCGACTAATGAAAAACTGTTTTTT. Translated: CASRSNPAATNEKLFF. Full variable domain (outside the CDR3, taken from reference TRBV5-1 and TRBJ1-4): KAGVTQTPRYLIKTRGQQVTLSCSPISGHRSVSWYQQTPGQGLQFLFEYFSETQRNKGNFPGRFSGRQFSNSRSEMNVSTLELGDSALYLCASRSNPAATNEKLFFGSGTQLSVL.

This sequence joins TRBV15 and TRBJ2-7; tentatively, D is TRBD2 (6 bases). V lost 3 bases to trimming and J lost 9 bases, with 24 bases between them. The CDR3 is 16 amino acids. In germline, CDR1 is LNHNV, CDR2 YYDKDF (reference sequence). Here the CDR3 reads CATSRPGTSTSLGQYF. DNA of the CDR3: TGTGCCACCAGCAGGCCGGGAACCTCGACTAGTCTGGGGCAGTACTTC.